The source of this T cell receptor beta chain is a study of vaccination effects on CD4 cells after COVID-19. Turning to the study itself: Each participant was given two doses of one vaccine (BNT162b2 or mRNA-1273).

Pools of viral peptides were used by the ViraFEST assay to expand antigen-specific CD4+ T cells ahead of sequencing. Following 10 days of culture, CD4+ T cells were isolated. Recipients of the vaccine had no prior SARS-CoV-2 infection and negative nucleocapsid antibodies. Two million PBMC were placed in each well, which was supplemented with approximately 10 IU/ml IL-2 and approximately 9.2 ug/ml peptides. Half the medium was swapped for IL-2 medium on days 3 and 7. The CDR3 runs to 15 residues. V was trimmed by 4 bases and J by 1 base, leaving 11 bases between them. Germline V gives CDR1 LGHDT, CDR2 YNNKEL (reference sequence). The table came from immunoSEQ multiplex PCR; TCRdb's copy has only in-frame clones and leaves some out. The data show under 80,000 clones, under 80% seen once. Study-wide results and caveats: Clones induced by infection and by vaccine showed marked clonal contraction late after vaccination.

A remark on this clone: Antigen specificity is unknown.

The sequencing used CD4+ T cells from PBMCs cultured with SARS-CoV-2 spike peptides, collected before COVID-19 vaccination. This TCR was sampled from a human donor who received a COVID-19 vaccine. V gene TRBV3-1 (or the pseudogene TRBV3-2) combines with J gene TRBJ1-3; D is possibly TRBD1 (5 bases). In nucleotides, the CDR3 is TGTGCCAGCAGCCGAGGGGAAACTTCTGGAAACACCATATATTTT. This translates into CASSRGETSGNTIYF.